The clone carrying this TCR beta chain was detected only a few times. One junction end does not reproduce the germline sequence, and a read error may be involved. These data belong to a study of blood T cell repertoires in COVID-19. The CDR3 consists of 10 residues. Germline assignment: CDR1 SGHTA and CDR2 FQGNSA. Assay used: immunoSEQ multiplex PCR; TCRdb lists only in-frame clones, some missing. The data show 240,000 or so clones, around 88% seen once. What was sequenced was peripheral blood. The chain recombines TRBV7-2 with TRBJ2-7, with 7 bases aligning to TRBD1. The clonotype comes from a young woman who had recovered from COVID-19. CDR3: CASSSTGTAF. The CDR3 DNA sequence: TGTGCCAGCAGCTCCACCGGGACAGCTTTC.